The 21 T cell receptor beta chains presented below share a single source sample, sequenced in a study of T cell changes during pregnancy in multiple sclerosis. These receptors are not linked to any known antigen. The table came from immunoSEQ multiplex PCR; TCRdb's copy has only in-frame clones and leaves some out. The sample lists roughly 150 clones, about 50% seen once, with under 85% in the top ten. Source material: cultured CD4+ T cells. These receptors all come from a female patient with multiple sclerosis, enrolled in a pregnancy study. Some clones in this sample may be carry-over from other donors' samples.

This clone was seen only a few times. The rearrangement links TRBV5-4 to TRBJ2-5, with TRBD2 matching 11 bases. The V gene end was trimmed by 3 bases and the J gene end by 2 bases; junction bases not matched to a gene: 6. Germline V gene sequence: CDR1 SGHNT, CDR2 YYREEE (reference sequence). The CDR3 length is 16 residues. The CDR3 region is CASSSRLAGSQETQYF. The CDR3 DNA reads as TGTGCCAGCAGCTCGCGACTAGCGGGATCACAAGAGACCCAGTACTTC.

By sample share, this clone is large. The chain recombines TRBV6-1 with TRBJ2-3; 11 positions match TRBD2. Trimming removed 0 bases from V and 3 bases from J; junction bases left unmatched: 2. CDR3 length equals 16 residues. CDR1 and CDR2 (germline): MNHNS, SASEGT. CDR3 region: CASSEALAGGTDTQYF. For the CDR3, the DNA is TGTGCCAGCAGTGAAGCGCTAGCGGGAGGAACAGATACGCAGTATTTT.

This clone is a singleton in its sample. The rearrangement uses TRBV18 and TRBJ2-7, with D unresolved. The germline V gene encodes CDR1 KGHSH and CDR2 LQKENI. The CDR3 spans 14 residues. With 4 bases removed from V and 3 bases from J, the gap between germline ends came to 13 bases. The CDR3 here is CASSLHPSDYEQYF. The CDR3 nucleotides are TGTGCCAGCTCACTCCACCCGTCCGACTACGAGCAGTACTTC.

By share of the sample, this clone is medium-sized. Distinct nucleotide sequences in the sample also encode this CDR3. The chain carries TRBV6-5 and TRBJ2-7; 12 nucleotides match TRBD2. The V segment lost 8 bases and the J segment 7 bases; nucleotides outside the gene matches: 6. Germline CDR1 MNHEY, CDR2 SVGAGI. The CDR3 has 13 amino acids. The DNA for the CDR3 is TGTGCCAGCTTGACTAGCGGGAGAGGGGAGCAGTACTTC. Translation gives CASLTSGRGEQYF.

V and J are TRBV7-6 and TRBJ2-6; no definite D call. V was cut by 5 bases and J by 5 bases, with 22 bases left in between. Germline CDR1 is SGHVS and CDR2 is FNYEAQ. The CDR3 covers 18 residues. The CDR3 nucleotides read TGTGCCAGCAGCCCAGTCTCAATCTCACAAAGTCGGGCCAACGTCCTGACTTTC. This gives the protein CASSPVSISQSRANVLTF.

The chain recombines TRBV5-3 with TRBJ1-2; D gene unclear. TRBV5-3 is known as an ORF, though its function is uncertain. Deletions cut 7 bases from V and 4 bases from J, with 23 bases between. This CDR3 is 16 amino acids long. The CDR3 loop is CARCVAMVRKTYGYTF. The CDR3 DNA reads TGTGCCAGATGCGTTGCAATGGTGAGAAAGACCTATGGCTACACCTTC.

In this sample, this clone is medium-sized. The gene calls are TRBV4-1 and TRBJ1-4, with D tentatively TRBD1 (6 bases). In germline, CDR1 is MGHRA, CDR2 YSYEKL. V was pared by 0 bases and J by 0 bases, with 20 bases between. CDR3 length: 20 residues. CDR3 nucleotide sequence: TGCGCCAGCAGCCAAGAGCCTCGAACAGGGAGGTCAGCAACTAATGAAAAACTGTTTTTT. As protein: CASSQEPRTGRSATNEKLFF.

The chain combines TRBV1 with TRBJ1-2. TRBV1 is shown as a pseudogene. The CDR3 length is 10 residues. The CDR3 protein is CVRKTYGYTF. For the CDR3, the DNA is TGCGTGCGAAAGACCTATGGCTACACCTTC.

This clone qualifies as medium-sized (0.01 to 0.1%). J is TRBJ2-7 and V is TRBV4-2; 8 positions match TRBD1. Germline loops: CDR1 LGHNA, CDR2 YNFKEQ. CDR3 length equals 14 residues. V shed 4 bases and J 3 bases; nucleotides not matched to a gene: 5. CDR3 region: CASSPVGQGYEQYF. The DNA for the CDR3 is TGTGCCAGCAGCCCGGTAGGACAGGGCTACGAGCAGTACTTC.

In this sample, this clone is hyperexpanded. The V gene is TRBV4-1, the J gene TRBJ2-3; 7 bases are a match to TRBD1. The V gene end was trimmed by 2 bases and the J gene end by 1 base; junction bases not matched to a gene: 6. Per germline, CDR1 MGHRA and CDR2 YSYEKL. The CDR3 has 16 amino acids. CDR3 amino acids: CASSQTGAARTDTQYF. The CDR3 nucleotides are TGCGCCAGCAGCCAAACAGGGGCAGCTCGCACAGATACGCAGTATTTT.

This clone was observed a single time. This chain joins TRBV11-3 and TRBJ1-2; D uncertain. The CDR3 runs to 17 residues. The ends were cut back, 5 bases at V and 4 bases at J, with 23 bases in the middle. Per germline, CDR1 SGHNT and CDR2 YENEEA. CDR3 in amino acids: CASSICSNLGKTYGYTF. The CDR3, as DNA: TGTGCCAGCAGCATATGTAGCAATCTCGGAAAGACCTATGGCTACACCTTC. Filled out from reference TRBV11-3 and TRBJ1-2, the complete variable domain reads EAGVVQSPRYKIIEKKQPVAFWCNPISGHNTLYWYLQNLGQGPELLIRYENEEAVDDSQLPKDRFSAERLKGVDSTLKIQPAELGDSAVYLCASSICSNLGKTYGYTFGSGTRLTVV.

The chain uses TRBV5-1 and TRBJ1-2; D gene ambiguous. The V gene's germline CDR1 is SGHRS and CDR2 YFSETQ. Trimming removed 5 bases at V and 2 bases at J, with 19 bases between. The CDR3 is 16 amino acids. The CDR3 coding sequence is TGCGCCAGCAGAGGGCCATCGGTTCGAAAGAACTATGGCTACACCTTC. Its protein product is CASRGPSVRKNYGYTF.

This chain links TRBV5-1 with TRBJ2-1, with 10 nucleotides matching TRBD2. The V gene's germline CDR1 is SGHRS and CDR2 YFSETQ. Unmatched junction bases numbered 3, after V lost 4 bases and J lost 2 bases. The CDR3 loop spans 15 amino acids. DNA of the CDR3: TGCGCCAGCAGCATAGGACTAGCGGCCTACAATGAGCAGTTCTTC. Its protein product is CASSIGLAAYNEQFF.

This clone ranks as hyperexpanded. Other DNA sequences in this specimen translate into the identical CDR3. The chain links TRBV6-1 to TRBJ2-7; the match to TRBD2 covers 12 bases. CDR3 length: 13 residues. J gave up 6 bases and V 9 bases, and 6 bases lay outside the gene matches. Germline CDR1 MNHNS, CDR2 SASEGT. The CDR3 DNA reads as TGTGCCAGTCTGACTAGCGGGAGAGGCGAGCAGTACTTC. Amino acids: CASLTSGRGEQYF.

The V and J genes are TRBV4-1 and TRBJ2-7; possibly TRBD2 for D (6 bases). V dropped 4 bases and J dropped 1 base, with 14 bases sitting between them. CDR1 and CDR2 from the germline V gene are MGHRA and YSYEKL. CDR3 size: 15 residues. DNA of the CDR3: TGCGCCAGCAGCCTACGACTAGACAGTTCCTACGAGCAGTACTTC. Translated: CASSLRLDSSYEQYF.

This clone has only a few counts. The rearrangement links TRBV5-1 to TRBJ1-1; 7 bases line up with TRBD1. The CDR3 is 17 residues long. J gave up 4 bases and V 2 bases, and 14 bases lay outside the gene matches. Germline values: CDR1 SGHRS, CDR2 YFSETQ. The CDR3 is CASSFPTATGSSTEAFF. CDR3 nucleotide sequence: TGCGCCAGCAGCTTCCCCACCGCGACAGGGTCGAGCACTGAAGCTTTCTTT.

This clone is judged large (0.1 to 1%). This chain uses TRBV5-1 with TRBJ2-3, with TRBD2 identical over 9 bases. V dropped 0 bases and J dropped 6; count of bases not matched to a gene: 14. Germline V gene data show CDR1 as SGHRS and CDR2 as YFSETQ. The CDR3 spans 18 residues. CDR3 nucleotides: TGCGCCAGCAGCTTGGGTAATAGCGGGAGAGGCTGGGCGGATACGCAGTATTTT. This gives the protein CASSLGNSGRGWADTQYF.

The chain employs TRBV7-4 and TRBJ2-6; D unclear. CDR1 SGHVT and CDR2 SQSDAQ come from the germline V gene. This CDR3 is built from 17 residues. Trimming took off 5 bases at V and 5 bases at J, with 19 bases between the two ends. The CDR3 protein is CASSHRGSQSRANVLTF. DNA of the CDR3: TGTGCCAGCAGCCATCGTGGCTCACAAAGTCGGGCCAACGTCCTGACTTTC.

The rearrangement joins TRBV4-1 to TRBJ1-1; D is undetermined. V gave up 1 base and J gave up 0 bases, with 18 bases separating them. Germline CDR1 MGHRA, CDR2 YSYEKL. The CDR3 is 18 amino acids. Here the CDR3 DNA reads TGCGCCAGCAGCCAAGTAATAGGATGGGCGGAGATGAACACTGAAGCTTTCTTT. This gives the protein CASSQVIGWAEMNTEAFF.

The V and J genes are TRBV6-6 and TRBJ2-1, with 8 bases aligning to TRBD2. Germline V gives CDR1 MNHNY, CDR2 SVGAGI (reference sequence). The CDR3 runs to 15 residues. Losses at the gene ends were 8 bases for V and 4 bases for J; bases not matched to a gene: 10. The CDR3 nucleotides are TGTGCCAGCGGCGGGAGGACTAATCTTTACAATGAGCAGTTCTTC. It codes for CASGGRTNLYNEQFF.

Sample share makes this clone medium-sized. The chain couples TRBV5-1 to TRBJ2-1; 9 positions match TRBD2. CDR1 is SGHRS, CDR2 YFSETQ, per germline. The CDR3 consists of 16 residues. Germline trimming cut 4 bases from V and 3 bases from J; bases unmatched to any gene: 8. CDR3 bases: TGCGCCAGCAGCCCCTTAGCGGGAGAGATCTACAATGAGCAGTTCTTC. The encoded protein is CASSPLAGEIYNEQFF.